The clone carrying this TCR beta chain was seen more than once but under ten times. No antigen is known for it. Deletions cut 5 bases from V and 13 bases from J, with 18 bases between. The germline V gene has CDR1 MNHEY and CDR2 SVGAGI. The CDR3 is 13 residues long. The data are from a study of T-cell reconstitution after alpha-beta-depleted transplantation in children. It was with unique molecular identifiers that the TCRbeta library was prepared. One entry per CDR3 protein results from TCRdb running MiXCR on the PCR reads. Altogether roughly 120,000 distinct CDR3 sequences are present, about 23% being singletons, with the ten largest covering about 10%. Study-wide results and caveats: Reported findings indicate that, about two months after transplant, alpha-beta T cells came from several hundred expanded clones, which were derived from non-depleted graft cells.

The source is a male patient aged 2-15 years who had a stem cell transplant for chronic granulomatous disease, so the T cells may come from the graft donor. This sequence joins TRBV6-5 and TRBJ2-1, with unresolved D. The sample here was PBMCs, mostly from graft donor cells, taken 180 days after TCRalphabeta/CD19-depleted stem cell transplant. CDR3 loop: CASSVLDRPAQFF. As DNA, the CDR3 is TGTGCCAGCAGTGTACTCGACCGACCCGCACAGTTCTTC.